This TCR beta chain was retrieved from a study of CD8+ T cells in alopecia areata. Study overall: Scoring of treated patients' severity used the percentage of affected scalp area.

To note about this clone: Its antigen is unknown.

Findings of the study overall: Under tofacitinib, fewer expanded CD8+ clones appeared among the top 100 scalp clones. Any link of baseline CD8+ expansion to response, resting on one nonresponder, remains uncertain.

Documented treatment: oral pan-JAK inhibitor, 5-10 mg twice daily. Germline trimming cut 4 bases from V and 1 base from J; bases unmatched to any gene: 4. The CDR3 totals 15 residues. Germline V gene lookup returns CDR1 SGHTA and CDR2 FQGNSA. As the sequencing template, cDNA was produced by extracting RNA and reverse transcribing it. The assay was immunoSEQ multiplex PCR, and TCRdb's table has in-frame clones only and misses some. The sample yields some 190,000 clones, approximately 57% seen once. The source is a human donor with alopecia areata. This chain joins TRBV7-2 and TRBJ1-5; TRBD1 aligns across 7 bases. Sequenced here: CD4+ T cells sorted from blood, sampled at week 24, from a patient treated with tofacitinib. CDR3 amino acids: CASSSWTGSNQPQHF. The DNA of the CDR3 is TGTGCCAGCAGCTCTTGGACAGGAAGCAATCAGCCCCAGCATTTT.